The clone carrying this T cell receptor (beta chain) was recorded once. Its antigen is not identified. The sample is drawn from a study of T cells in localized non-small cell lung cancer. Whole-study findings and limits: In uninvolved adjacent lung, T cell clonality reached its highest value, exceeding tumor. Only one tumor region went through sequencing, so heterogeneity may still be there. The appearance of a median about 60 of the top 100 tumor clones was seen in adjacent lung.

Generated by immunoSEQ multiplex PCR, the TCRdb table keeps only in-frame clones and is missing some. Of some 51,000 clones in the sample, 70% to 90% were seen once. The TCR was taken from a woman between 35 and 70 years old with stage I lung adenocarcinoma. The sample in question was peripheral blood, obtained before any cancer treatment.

The CDR3 bases are TGTGCCAGCAGTTTACAGGTCAGCTCCTACAATGAGCAGTTCTTC. Amino acid sequence: CASSLQVSSYNEQFF. V is TRBV28 and J is TRBJ2-1; D uncertain. The CDR3 length is 15 residues. CDR1 is MDHEN and CDR2 is SYDVKM in the germline V gene. Trimming shortened V by 2 bases and J by 0 bases, and 8 bases separated the two germline ends.